This T cell receptor (beta chain) was sequenced in a study of blood T cell repertoires in COVID-19. Study details: PBMCs, B-cell-depleted T cells, or T cells provided the cDNA or gDNA that made up the material.

Germline loops: CDR1 SEHNR, CDR2 FQNEAQ (reference sequence). The CDR3 length is 16 residues. V shed 5 bases, J shed 8 bases, and the junction held 18 bases outside the gene matches. TCRdb's copy holds only in-frame clones and misses some; the assay was immunoSEQ multiplex PCR. The sample has 200,000 to 250,000 clones; 88% are singletons. Source material: PBMCs or T cells enriched from blood (not recorded which). V is TRBV7-9 and J is TRBJ2-7; 7 nucleotides align to TRBD2. The TCR comes from a woman aged 25 to 45 who had been exposed to COVID-19. CDR3 DNA sequence: TGTGCCAGCAGCCCAGACATAACGGGAGGCAAGAGCAAGCAGTACTTC. This sequence encodes CASSPDITGGKSKQYF.